The clone carrying this TCR beta chain was picked up one time. The target antigen is unknown. The time point: week 35, safety follow-up. Vaccination comprised doses that each held 300 ug of mutant IDH1 20-mer peptide, plus topical imiquimod. Across weeks 1, 3, 5, 7, 11, 15, 19 and 23, patients received a vaccination each time, eight in all. New WHO grade 3 or 4 IDH1-mutant, ATRX-lost astrocytomas were present in all donors. TCRdb keeps only in-frame clones here, not all; method: immunoSEQ multiplex PCR. The data show tens of thousands of clones, with 74% seen just once and roughly 4.7% held by the top ten. This entry comes from a study of a mutant IDH1 vaccine in newly diagnosed glioma. Across the study: Radiotherapy alone preceded vaccination by 4-6 weeks; alternatively, vaccination started with temozolomide cycles. Previous treatment comprised radiotherapy, temozolomide, or both, mostly both.

This TCR derives from a man aged 50-59 years with glioma. The material was PBMCs, obtained from a glioma patient whose treatment included an IDH1 peptide vaccine.

The CDR3 region is CASSQLAGGRSTQYF. CDR3 bases: TGTGCCAGCTCACAACTAGCGGGGGGTCGTAGTACGCAGTATTTT. The chain carries TRBV18 and TRBJ2-3, with TRBD2 identical over 12 bases. The V segment lost 4 bases and the J segment 8 bases; nucleotides outside the gene matches: 7. This CDR3 region has 15 residues. Germline lookup yields CDR1 KGHSH and CDR2 LQKENI.